This T cell receptor beta chain was identified during a study of shared clonotypes between healthy human individuals. Background on the study: In total, the donors were two women and a few men aged 18 to 49.

Donors, healthy HIV-negative adults, lacked recent acute infections or vaccinations. Libraries were prepared by immunoSEQ multiplex PCR; TCRdb keeps only in-frame clonotypes and omits some of them. The sample consists of about 510,000 clones, approximately 95% of them appearing once. To note about this clone: Its specificity is not known.

Broader study findings: It was expected that sequencing depth would affect clonotype sharing among donors. The donor pool, a small one, limited the genetic and exposure-history diversity represented.

The sequence came from a woman younger than 45 in good health. The sequencing input was naive CD4+ T cells sorted from blood. Subset of the sample: CD45RA+ positively selected.

The CDR3 loop is CASSLVRGVGSYEQYF. Written as DNA, the CDR3 is TGTGCCAGCAGCTTAGTTAGGGGGGTGGGCTCCTACGAGCAGTACTTC. The chain recombines TRBV11-2 with TRBJ2-5; D assignment may be TRBD1 or TRBD2 (6 bases each). The J call may be incorrect, as the DNA end agrees better with TRBJ2-7. The CDR3 totals 16 residues. Germline lookup yields CDR1 SGHAT and CDR2 FQNNGV.